A selection of T cell receptor beta chains follows, all from one sample in a study of shared clonotypes between healthy human individuals. The data were produced by immunoSEQ multiplex PCR, yet TCRdb's version contains in-frame clones alone and is incomplete. The data contain roughly 2,000,000 clones, 93% of them singletons. Sample: naive CD8+ T cells from PBMCs. The source of these receptors is a man between 18 and 35 years old in good health. Some clones in this sample may be carry-over from other donors' samples. Each CDR3 is given without its conserved first and last residue.

v_call cdr3_aa
TRBV15 ATSSEPGLGYDTQY
TRBV7-9 ASSSDSDEQY
TRBV4-1 ASSQFGKAGWETQY
TRBV27 ASSLLGTSGTDTQY
TRBV6-1 ASNGVGAYEQY
TRBV7-8 ASSPGDLSGIEQY
TRBV30 AWSGWGQETQY
TRBV7-9 ASSFRGGNEKLF
TRBV7-2 ASSPQPTETTYEQY
TRBV4-1 ASSQVLGLSGEKLF
TRBV27 ASSLSATSGYEQY
TRBV6-4 ASSDSWSWSYNEQF
TRBV19 ASSLGTGAYEQY
TRBV5-4 ASSFAPSGSTTYEQY
TRBV4-2 ASSQLRGARANNEQF
TRBV7-8 ASSQLPILSGTDTQY
TRBV28 ASSSWTGDWVGAF
TRBV6-5 ASSYSPAREQY
TRBV6-5 ASSYSTGHQSYEQY
TRBV27 ASSPSPTESYEQY
TRBV27 ASRIDRGSTEAF
TRBV2 ATDGEVDNEQF
TRBV28 ASSSTYLTPGATGELF
TRBV27 ASSYRDSNTEAF
TRBV7-9 ASSIGGRVGEKLF
TRBV6-1 ASSEWGGTSQNTGELF
TRBV9 ASSVGPSSTDTQY
TRBV7-8 ASSLALGAGEAF
TRBV5-4 ASTPAGSGISYEQY
TRBV7-9 ASSFGLAGDEQY
TRBV11-2 ASSLEGWLHTEAF
TRBV6-5 ASSYGRMNTEAF
TRBV28 ASSLTLSPGAGELF
TRBV19 ASSASAGADTQY
TRBV11-2 ASSRRLDNGQF
TRBV7-2 ASIYREPGELF
TRBV5-4 ASSSWANPKDTQY
TRBV7-9 ATLRGNEQF
TRBV10-2 ASCSPGTGVTEAF
TRBV6-6 ASSLTTLPTYNEQF
TRBV7-8 ASSSGPPLGPEQF
TRBV7-6 ASSLAYHRGSYNEQF
TRBV5-1 ASSSQGAEREKSSYEQY
TRBV7-2 ASSLDIGNIQY
TRBV28 ASSRLNFWGADTQY
TRBV6-6 AGWGGWGYT
TRBV11-3 ASSPTGGNLGNIQY
TRBV28 ASSLRPSRSTDTQY
TRBV7-9 ASSPPAGRTYEQY
TRBV10-1 ASRIRDRGFFLAGGEETQY
TRBV13 ASSLTRVYGYT
TRBV7-9 ASSLAELTKFEQF
TRBV27 ASKDRGHNQPQH
TRBV28 ASSLIGLSYEQY
TRBV30 AWSGGSNQPQH